These 27 T cell receptor beta chains were all obtained from the same sample, sequenced in a study of shared clonotypes between healthy human individuals. Produced via immunoSEQ multiplex PCR; TCRdb's table is partial and in-frame only. The sample lists about 2.4 million clones; just over 90% were seen once. The sequencing input was naive CD4+ T cells sorted from blood. Subset reported: CD45RA+ positively selected. The receptors originated from a young man in good health.

The J gene is TRBJ1-4, the V gene TRBV28, with a tentative D call TRBD1 (6 bases). CDR1 and CDR2 from the germline V gene are MDHEN and SYDVKM. Trimming cost V 4 bases and J 4 bases, with 13 bases left between them. The CDR3 is 15 residues long. The CDR3 DNA reads as TGTGCCAGCAGTTCAACAGGGTTGGGTAATGAAAAACTGTTTTTT. It codes for CASSSTGLGNEKLFF.

This clone was picked up one time. The chain is built from TRBV5-1 and TRBJ2-5; TRBD1 agrees at 7 bases. The CDR3 consists of 17 residues. J gave up 2 bases and V 4 bases, and 14 bases lay outside the gene matches. CDR1 is SGHRS and CDR2 is YFSETQ in the germline V gene. Written as DNA, the CDR3 is TGCGCCAGCAGCGGCGCGGACAGGACAACTTTACAAGAGACCCAGTACTTC. Protein: CASSGADRTTLQETQYF.

This clone has only one observation. The V gene is TRBV30, the J gene TRBJ1-2; the D is unclear. The V gene lost 1 base and the J gene lost 4 bases, with 13 bases spanning the gap. The CDR3 loop spans 14 amino acids. CDR1 is GTSNPN, CDR2 SVGIG, per germline (reference sequence). In DNA form, the CDR3 reads TGTGCCTGGAGTGATAGACGTGGGTCCTATGGCTACACCTTC. Amino acids: CAWSDRRGSYGYTF. Drawing the rest from reference TRBV30 and TRBJ1-2, the complete variable domain is SQTIHQWPATLVQPVGSPLSLECTVEGTSNPNLYWYRQAAGRGLQLLFYSVGIGQISSEVPQNLSASRPQDRQFILSSKKLLLSDSGFYLCAWSDRRGSYGYTFGSGTRLTVV.

The rearrangement joins TRBV6-1 to TRBJ1-2, with a possible D match to TRBD1 (6 bases). Trimming left V 3 bases short and J 8 bases short, with 16 bases between. The CDR3 is made up of 14 amino acids. Germline V gene sequence: CDR1 MNHNS, CDR2 SASEGT. The CDR3 DNA reads as TGTGCCAGCAGTGATCAATGGGGGGCAAAGGGCTACACCTTC. Its protein product is CASSDQWGAKGYTF.

The CDR3 region has the DNA TGTGCCAGCAGCAAAACAGGGAGCGATACGCAGTATTTT. It is translated as CASSKTGSDTQYF. The chain recombines TRBV5-4 with TRBJ2-3; weak D call: TRBD1 (6 bases). From germline, CDR1 is SGHNT and CDR2 YYREEE (reference sequence). V was shortened by 4 bases and J by 6 bases, with 12 bases between the two germline ends. CDR3 length: 13 residues.

The rearrangement joins TRBV10-3 to TRBJ2-1; D perhaps matches TRBD2 (6 bases). V lost 6 bases to trimming and J lost 4 bases, with 13 bases between them. The CDR3 extends over 14 amino acids. Looked up from germline, CDR1 is ENHRY and CDR2 is SYGVKD. CDR3 in amino acids: CAISDGGAYNEQFF. The CDR3 DNA follows: TGTGCCATCAGCGACGGGGGTGCGTACAATGAGCAGTTCTTC.

Of note for this clone: The same CDR3 arises from other DNA sequences in this sample as well. J is TRBJ1-2 and V is TRBV5-1, with D tentatively TRBD1 (6 bases). The V end lost 0 bases, the J end lost 6 bases, and 6 bases lay between the germline ends. Germline assignment: CDR1 SGHRS and CDR2 YFSETQ. CDR3 size: 12 residues. In DNA form, the CDR3 reads TGCGCCAGCAGCTTGGAGGGGGATGGCTACACCTTC. It specifies CASSLEGDGYTF.

The chain couples TRBV19 to TRBJ2-4, with TRBD1 matching 10 bases. This CDR3 spans 15 amino acids. The ends lost 5 bases at V and 6 bases at J; junction bases unmatched: 7. CDR1 is LNHDA, CDR2 SQIVND, per germline (reference sequence). CDR3 nucleotides: TGTGCCAGTAGTCTGAGGGACAGGGGAGTAAACATTCAGTACTTC. Translating gives CASSLRDRGVNIQYF.

The CDR3 region has the DNA TGTGCCAGCAGTGAAGCCCGACAGGGGTACAATCAGCCCCAGCATTTT. Its translation: CASSEARQGYNQPQHF. The rearrangement uses TRBV6-1 and TRBJ1-5, with TRBD1 matching 8 bases. CDR1 and CDR2 from the germline V gene are MNHNS and SASEGT. Trimming removed 0 bases from V and 3 bases from J; junction bases left unmatched: 4. This CDR3 has 16 residues.

V usage is TRBV7-2 and J usage is TRBJ2-1; D possibly corresponds to TRBD2 (6 bases). Germline assignment: CDR1 SGHTA and CDR2 FQGNSA. The length of the CDR3 is 17 residues. V was clipped by 3 bases and J by 8 bases, with 23 bases between them. The CDR3 loop is CASSLGVGGLLQYEQFF. The CDR3 nucleotides are TGTGCCAGCAGCTTGGGGGTTGGAGGGCTCCTACAATATGAGCAGTTCTTC. The whole variable domain, filled in from reference TRBV7-2 and TRBJ2-1, reads GAGVSQSPSNKVTEKGKDVELRCDPISGHTALYWYRQSLGQGLEFLIYFQGNSAPDKSGLPSDRFSAERTGGSVSTLTIQRTQQEDSAVYLCASSLGVGGLLQYEQFFGPGTRLTVL.

The chain employs TRBV13 and TRBJ2-7; 10 bases align to TRBD2. The CDR3 is 15 residues long. The V segment lost 7 bases and the J segment 0 bases; nucleotides outside the gene matches: 6. Germline CDR1 PRHDT, CDR2 FYEKMQ (reference sequence). CDR3 loop: CASKEREGSSYEQYF. The CDR3 coding sequence is TGTGCCAGCAAGGAGCGGGAGGGTAGCTCCTACGAGCAGTACTTC.

The V and J genes are TRBV5-4 and TRBJ2-5; 7 bases agree with TRBD2. The V segment lost 0 bases and the J segment 1 base; nucleotides outside the gene matches: 3. Germline V lookup: CDR1 SGHNT, CDR2 YYREEE (reference sequence). This CDR3 contains 15 residues. DNA for the CDR3: TGTGCCAGCAGCTTGGGCCCGGGGGGCCAAGAGACCCAGTACTTC. It specifies CASSLGPGGQETQYF. The whole variable domain, remainder taken from reference TRBV5-4 and TRBJ2-5, is ETGVTQSPTHLIKTRGQQVTLRCSSQSGHNTVSWYQQALGQGPQFIFQYYREEENGRGNFPPRFSGLQFPNYSSELNVNALELDDSALYLCASSLGPGGQETQYFGPGTRLLVL.

This chain joins TRBV7-9 and TRBJ2-3, with 11 bases that match TRBD2. Trimming cost V 4 bases and J 6 bases; bases outside gene matches: 9. The CDR3 covers 16 residues. Germline assignment: CDR1 SEHNR and CDR2 FQNEAQ (reference sequence). The CDR3 sequence is CASSSSPGLAVDTQYF. The CDR3 DNA reads as TGTGCCAGCAGCTCCTCGCCGGGACTAGCGGTTGATACGCAGTATTTT.

V is TRBV6-5 and J is TRBJ2-5, with D unresolved. With the DNA end fitting TRBJ2-7 better, the J assignment may be wrong. Looked up from germline, CDR1 is MNHEY and CDR2 is SVGAGI. The CDR3 has 14 amino acids. CDR3 residues: CASSYSSSSYEQYF. The CDR3 DNA sequence: TGTGCCAGCAGTTACTCGAGTAGCTCCTACGAGCAGTACTTC.

Of note for this clone: The junction departs from germline at one end; a sequencing error may be responsible. The same CDR3 arises from other DNA sequences in this sample as well. The chain has TRBV19 and TRBJ1-1, with unresolved D. Germline V gene lookup returns CDR1 LNHDA and CDR2 SQIVND (reference sequence). CDR3 length equals 12 residues. CDR3 protein: CASSPGRTEAFF. The CDR3, as DNA: TGCGCCAGTAGTCCCGGGAGGACTGAAGCTTTCTTT.

The chain uses TRBV19 and TRBJ1-5; D may be TRBD1 (6 bases). The CDR3 loop spans 15 amino acids. Per the germline V gene, CDR1 is LNHDA and CDR2 is SQIVND (reference sequence). Trimming took off 3 bases at V and 5 bases at J, with 14 bases between the two ends. This CDR3 is CASSISGGGDQPQHF. The CDR3 coding sequence is TGTGCCAGTAGTATTTCCGGGGGCGGGGATCAGCCCCAGCATTTT.

The chain carries TRBV28 and TRBJ1-3, with D hard to call. This CDR3 has 15 amino acids. With 6 bases removed from V and 0 bases from J, the gap between germline ends came to 12 bases. Germline V gene data show CDR1 as MDHEN and CDR2 as SYDVKM. DNA for the CDR3: TGTGCCAGCAGCCTGACAAGCCGCTCTGGAAACACCATATATTTT. It is translated as CASSLTSRSGNTIYF.

The chain combines TRBV28 with TRBJ1-5; 12 nucleotides line up with TRBD1. Germline V gene sequence: CDR1 MDHEN, CDR2 SYDVKM. J gave up 5 bases and V 4 bases, and 6 bases lay outside the gene matches. The CDR3 has 16 residues. The CDR3 here is CASSSRDRGLDQPQHF. The CDR3 bases are TGTGCCAGCAGTTCGAGGGACAGGGGGCTGGATCAGCCCCAGCATTTT.

The rearrangement joins TRBV2 to TRBJ1-3; unclear D gene. This CDR3 is built from 13 residues. V gave up 7 bases and J gave up 3 bases, with 10 bases separating them. CDR1 SNHLY and CDR2 FYNNEI come from the germline V gene. The CDR3 DNA reads as TGTGCCAGCATGCGGGGAGTTGGAAACACCATATATTTT. Protein: CASMRGVGNTIYF.

The J gene is TRBJ2-6, the V gene TRBV6-5; D gene ambiguous. The V gene lost 8 bases and the J gene lost 0 bases, with 8 bases spanning the gap. CDR1 is MNHEY and CDR2 is SVGAGI in the germline V gene. The CDR3 is 14 residues long. The CDR3 loop reads CASERTSGANVLTF. CDR3 in DNA: TGTGCCAGCGAACGGACCTCTGGGGCCAACGTCCTGACTTTC.

V and J are TRBV5-1 and TRBJ2-1; 8 bases align to TRBD2. Germline V gene lookup returns CDR1 SGHRS and CDR2 YFSETQ. V lost 0 bases and J lost 9; bases outside the gene matches: 11. The CDR3 is 16 amino acids. This CDR3 is CASSLAGSGEVGEQFF. In DNA, the CDR3 is TGCGCCAGCAGCTTGGCGGGTAGCGGGGAAGTAGGTGAGCAGTTCTTC.

This clone was seen just once. The chain is built from TRBV6-5 and TRBJ2-5; 7 nucleotides agree with TRBD2. Trimming removed 6 bases from V and 6 bases from J; junction bases left unmatched: 13. The germline V gene encodes CDR1 MNHEY and CDR2 SVGAGI. CDR3 length: 15 residues. This chain's CDR3 is CASSSLAGGSKTQYF. The CDR3 DNA reads as TGTGCCAGCAGCTCCCTTGCAGGCGGGAGTAAGACCCAGTACTTC.

This clone showed up just once. The gene calls are TRBV5-4 and TRBJ2-7; TRBD1 matches at 8 bases. Germline V gene lookup returns CDR1 SGHNT and CDR2 YYREEE (reference sequence). The ends lost 5 bases at V and 6 bases at J; junction bases unmatched: 10. The CDR3 contains 14 residues. CDR3 DNA sequence: TGTGCCAGCAGGACTATGGACAGGGCGTCCGAGCAGTACTTC. Residues: CASRTMDRASEQYF.

The chain uses TRBV7-2 and TRBJ2-2; weak D call: TRBD1 (5 bases). The CDR3 is 14 amino acids. V gave up 1 base and J gave up 4 bases, with 7 bases separating them. Germline V gene sequence: CDR1 SGHTA, CDR2 FQGNSA. The CDR3, as DNA: TGTGCCAGCAGCTTAGTCCAGGGCACCGGGGAGCTGTTTTTT. Translating it yields CASSLVQGTGELFF.

This chain connects TRBV30 to TRBJ2-6; D is possibly TRBD1 (6 bases). There are 14 residues in the CDR3. Trimming shortened V by 4 bases and J by 1 base, and 8 bases separated the two germline ends. Germline values: CDR1 GTSNPN, CDR2 SVGIG (reference sequence). CDR3 nucleotide sequence: TGTGCCTGGAATACAGGGTCTGGGGCCAACGTCCTGACTTTC. This gives the protein CAWNTGSGANVLTF.

This sequence joins TRBV5-6 and TRBJ2-7, with D tentatively TRBD2 (6 bases). CDR3 length equals 12 residues. Germline V lookup: CDR1 SGHDT, CDR2 YYEEEE. Trimming took 1 base from V and 6 from J, leaving 8 bases between them. CDR3 sequence reads: CASSLSGFEQYF. In nucleotides, the CDR3 is TGTGCCAGCAGCTTGAGCGGGTTCGAGCAGTACTTC. The whole variable domain, remainder taken from reference TRBV5-6 and TRBJ2-7, is DAGVTQSPTHLIKTRGQQVTLRCSPKSGHDTVSWYQQALGQGPQFIFQYYEEEERQRGNFPDRFSGHQFPNYSSELNVNALLLGDSALYLCASSLSGFEQYFGPGTRLTVT.

This chain joins TRBV6-6 and TRBJ2-7, with 11 bases lining up with TRBD2. CDR1 and CDR2 from the germline V gene are MNHNY and SVGAGI (reference sequence). Trimming removed 2 bases from V and 4 bases from J; junction bases left unmatched: 4. This CDR3 is built from 15 residues. The CDR3 DNA reads TGTGCCAGCAGTTACCCGGCTAGCGGGAGGTACGAGCAGTACTTC. This sequence encodes CASSYPASGRYEQYF.